The clone carrying this T cell receptor beta chain appeared many times. The sample originates from a study of spatial heterogeneity in lung cancer. Study as a whole: Detected sequences consistently included more beta-chain ones than alpha-chain ones.

Time point denoted: sample taken at primary tumor resection. Samples were donated by 72 untreated early-stage non-small cell lung cancer patients. TCRs were sequenced from unsorted whole RNA of tumor, nontumor lung or PBMC. V lost 4 bases and J 7 bases, leaving 11 bases between the germline ends. The CDR3 is 14 amino acids. One entry per CDR3 protein results from TCRdb running MiXCR on the 5' RACE reads. Among about 23,000 distinct CDR3 sequences listed, around 4.5% were seen once. V usage is TRBV12-3 or TRBV12-4 and J usage is TRBJ1-6; D possibly corresponds to TRBD1 (5 bases). The source is a male donor with early-stage non-small cell lung cancer. Sequenced material: PBMCs, taken at surgery. CDR3 residues: CASSSGPVNSPLHF. The CDR3, as DNA: TGTGCCAGCAGTTCGGGACCTGTAAATTCACCCCTCCACTTT.